This TCR beta chain is drawn from a study of early T cells in non-severe SARS-CoV-2 infection. Study summary: Sequenced bulk RNA came from whole blood that was unsorted, and chains were unpaired.

Germline V gives CDR1 KGHDR, CDR2 SFDVKD. The CDR3 extends over 13 amino acids. Trimming left V 0 bases short and J 5 bases short, with 4 bases between. Unique molecular identifiers were affixed to single, distinct cDNA molecules. A single record per CDR3 protein comes from TCRdb applying MiXCR to the 5' RACE reads. Here the sample spans about 58,000 distinct CDR3 sequences, roughly an eighth being singletons. Study-wide findings and caveats: Lookups in VDJdb leaned toward anti-spike CD8 responses and missed private and CD4 specificities.

This clonotype was counted ten times or more. Its cognate antigen is unknown. Material for sequencing was whole blood. The chain couples TRBV24-1 to TRBJ2-1; D uncertain. The TCR was taken from an adult who was a healthcare worker with PCR-confirmed SARS-CoV-2 infection or an uninfected control (not recorded which). The CDR3 loop is CATSDLGDNEQFF. CDR3 DNA sequence: TGTGCCACCAGTGATTTGGGGGACAATGAGCAGTTCTTC.